The entry below describes one T cell receptor (beta chain). Using immunoSEQ multiplex PCR, the repertoire was profiled, and TCRdb retains in-frame clones only, with some absent. Among approximately 85,000 clones listed, 94% were seen once. The data were taken from a study of technical replicates of blood from several donors. This CDR3 contains 16 residues. Trimming cost V 0 bases and J 3 bases; bases outside gene matches: 5. Germline loops: CDR1 MGHRA, CDR2 YSYEKL. The receptor was isolated from a human donor in good health. The chain recombines TRBV4-1 with TRBJ2-7, with 10 bases that match TRBD1. The sequenced sample consisted of T cells isolated from PBMCs. The CDR3, as DNA: TGCGCCAGCAGCCAAGATTCCGGGACAGGGGACTACGAGCAGTACTTC. Translated: CASSQDSGTGDYEQYF.